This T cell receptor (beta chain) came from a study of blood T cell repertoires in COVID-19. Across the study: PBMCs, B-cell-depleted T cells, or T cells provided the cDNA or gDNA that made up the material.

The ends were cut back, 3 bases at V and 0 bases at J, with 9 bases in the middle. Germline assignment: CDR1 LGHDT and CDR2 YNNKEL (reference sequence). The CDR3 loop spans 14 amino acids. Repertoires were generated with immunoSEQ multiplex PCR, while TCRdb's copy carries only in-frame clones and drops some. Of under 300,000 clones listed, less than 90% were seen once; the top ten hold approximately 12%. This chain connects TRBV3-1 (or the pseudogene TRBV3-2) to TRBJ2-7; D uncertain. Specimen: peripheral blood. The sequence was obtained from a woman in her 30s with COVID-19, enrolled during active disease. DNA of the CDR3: TGTGCCAGCAGCCAGGCCGTCTTCTCCTACGAGCAGTACTTC. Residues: CASSQAVFSYEQYF.